A single sample is the source of the 12 T cell receptor beta chains below, sequenced in a study of human thymus T cells. Sequencing was performed with immunoSEQ multiplex PCR; in TCRdb, only in-frame clones are kept and a portion is missing. The sample yields 55,000 to 70,000 clones, about 94% seen once. The sequencing sample was made of blood. The source of these receptors is a boy less than two years old with a congenital heart defect but otherwise immunologically healthy.

J is TRBJ2-2 and V is TRBV5-1; D is possibly TRBD2 (5 bases). Germline CDR1 is SGHRS and CDR2 is YFSETQ. The length of the CDR3 is 13 residues. Trimming removed 2 bases from V and 7 bases from J, with 9 bases in between. CDR3 DNA sequence: TGCGCCAGCAGCTTCGACCGGGACGGGGAGCTGTTTTTT. Protein product: CASSFDRDGELFF.

This rearrangement joins TRBV19 to TRBJ2-3, with 15 bases that match TRBD2. With 5 bases clipped from V and 3 bases from J, the junction kept 3 bases outside the gene matches. Germline V gene data show CDR1 as LNHDA and CDR2 as SQIVND (reference sequence). This CDR3 contains 16 residues. Here the CDR3 reads CASSGGLAGGTDTQYF. In DNA, the CDR3 is TGTGCCAGTAGTGGGGGACTAGCGGGAGGAACAGATACGCAGTATTTT.

Note on this clone: Other DNA sequences within the sample encode an identical CDR3. This chain links TRBV19 with TRBJ2-1, with TRBD2 matching over 9 bases. Per the germline V gene, CDR1 is LNHDA and CDR2 is SQIVND (reference sequence). Trimming at V came to 3 bases and at J to 1 base, leaving 1 base not matched to a gene. The CDR3 is 15 residues long. The CDR3 region has the DNA TGTGCCAGTAGTATTAGCGGGAGTTCCTACAATGAGCAGTTCTTC. Translated, it gives CASSISGSSYNEQFF.

The CDR3 nucleotides read TGTGCCAGTACACGCAGGGGGAACACTGAAGCTTTCTTT. It is translated as CASTRRGNTEAFF. The chain uses TRBV19 and TRBJ1-1, with a tentative D call TRBD1 (6 bases). The length of the CDR3 is 13 residues. The germline V gene has CDR1 LNHDA and CDR2 SQIVND (reference sequence). V was trimmed by 7 bases and J by 1 base, leaving 10 bases between them.

This clone appeared once. The gene calls are TRBV5-1 and TRBJ1-6, with a weak D call TRBD1 (6 bases). This CDR3 contains 15 residues. V lost 2 bases and J lost 3, with 9 bases in between. In germline, CDR1 is SGHRS, CDR2 YFSETQ. The CDR3 DNA sequence: TGCGCCAGCAGCTTCAGGGGCAGCTATAATTCACCCCTCCACTTT. Amino acid sequence: CASSFRGSYNSPLHF.

V and J are TRBV20-1 and TRBJ2-3; D is unresolved. Trimming left V 4 bases short and J 6 bases short, with 8 bases between. Looked up from germline, CDR1 is DFQATT and CDR2 is SNEGSKA (reference sequence). This CDR3 has 11 amino acids. CDR3 region: CSATDRDTQYF. The CDR3 DNA sequence: TGCAGTGCTACCGACCGCGATACGCAGTATTTT.

This chain connects TRBV9 to TRBJ2-2; 9 bases are shared with TRBD2. CDR1 is SGDLS, CDR2 YYNGEE, per germline. Trimming cost V 3 bases and J 1 base; bases outside gene matches: 4. The CDR3 sequence is 16 residues long. DNA for the CDR3: TGTGCCAGCAGCGCCCGACTAGCGGTGAACACCGGGGAGCTGTTTTTT. Encoded protein: CASSARLAVNTGELFF.

The rearrangement uses TRBV5-1 and TRBJ1-1; TRBD1 agrees at 7 bases. Germline V gene lookup returns CDR1 SGHRS and CDR2 YFSETQ. Trimming removed 3 bases from V and 0 bases from J; junction bases left unmatched: 8. The CDR3 runs to 16 residues. The CDR3 DNA follows: TGCGCCAGCAGCTCGACAGGGCGGTCCCTGAACACTGAAGCTTTCTTT. Translated: CASSSTGRSLNTEAFF.

The rearrangement uses TRBV4-3 and TRBJ2-1; D unclear. Trimming took off 0 bases at V and 0 bases at J, with 9 bases between the two ends. Germline V gives CDR1 LGHNA, CDR2 YSLEER. The CDR3 runs to 16 residues. As DNA, the CDR3 is TGCGCCAGCAGCCAAGACAAGATAAGCTCCTACAATGAGCAGTTCTTC. It yields the protein CASSQDKISSYNEQFF.

V and J are TRBV15 and TRBJ1-1, with D unresolved. Germline V gene sequence: CDR1 LNHNV, CDR2 YYDKDF (reference sequence). Trimming removed 0 bases from V and 1 base from J, with 9 bases in between. The CDR3 extends over 15 amino acids. Here the CDR3 DNA reads TGTGCCACCAGCAGAGACCCCCCTGGGAACACTGAAGCTTTCTTT. Translation gives CATSRDPPGNTEAFF.

V is TRBV7-9 and J is TRBJ1-3; D is uncertain. CDR1 and CDR2 (germline): SEHNR, FQNEAQ (reference sequence). The CDR3 contains 17 residues. V lost 6 bases to trimming and J lost 0 bases, with 18 bases between them. The CDR3 here is CASSSPKDADSGNTIYF. The CDR3 nucleotides are TGTGCCAGCAGTTCCCCAAAGGACGCTGACTCTGGAAACACCATATATTTT.

The chain employs TRBV19 and TRBJ2-1; D perhaps matches TRBD2 (6 bases). Trimming cost V 5 bases and J 0 bases, with 11 bases left between them. CDR3 length: 15 amino acids. Looked up from germline, CDR1 is LNHDA and CDR2 is SQIVND (reference sequence). Here the CDR3 DNA reads TGTGCCAGTAGTTTGGGCGGGGTCTCCTACAATGAGCAGTTCTTC. Its translation: CASSLGGVSYNEQFF.